Each of the 22 T cell receptor beta chains below was sequenced from the same sample in a study of blood T cell repertoires in COVID-19. Method: immunoSEQ multiplex PCR; TCRdb's copy keeps in-frame clones and lacks some. The table lists about 370,000 clones, almost 90% of them singletons. The sequenced sample consisted of peripheral blood. These TCRs come from a man between 18 and 35 years old with active or convalescent COVID-19.

J is TRBJ2-3 and V is TRBV7-8; D perhaps matches TRBD1 (6 bases). This CDR3 is built from 14 residues. CDR1 is SGHVS and CDR2 is FQNEAQ in the germline V gene. Trimming left V 5 bases short and J 5 bases short, with 14 bases between. CDR3 DNA sequence: TGTGCCAGCAGCAAACAAGGGGGAAAAGATACGCAGTATTTT. This encodes CASSKQGGKDTQYF.

This clone has only a few counts. The chain uses TRBV7-6 and TRBJ1-5; TRBD1 agrees at 7 bases. V trimming: 1 base; J trimming: 6 bases; junction bases outside the gene matches: 6. Germline assignment: CDR1 SGHVS and CDR2 FNYEAQ. CDR3 length: 15 amino acids. CDR3: CASSLDAAGGQPQHF. Here the CDR3 DNA reads TGTGCCAGCAGCTTAGACGCGGCAGGGGGTCAGCCCCAGCATTTT. The full variable domain, completed using reference TRBV7-6 and TRBJ1-5, is GAGVSQSPRYKVTKRGQDVALRCDPISGHVSLYWYRQALGQGPEFLTYFNYEAQQDKSGLPNDRFSAERPEGSISTLTIQRTEQRDSAMYRCASSLDAAGGQPQHFGDGTRLSIL.

The chain combines TRBV2 with TRBJ2-7; 10 nucleotides align to TRBD1. With V trimmed by 4 bases and J by 2 bases, 2 bases remained unmatched. CDR1 is SNHLY, CDR2 FYNNEI, per germline. The CDR3 loop spans 14 amino acids. CDR3 DNA: TGTGCCAGCAGTGGCGGGACAGGGGCCTACGAGCAGTACTTC. Amino acids: CASSGGTGAYEQYF.

This clone was seen a few times. The chain combines TRBV6-2 or TRBV6-3 with TRBJ2-7; the match to TRBD1 covers 12 bases. Germline V gene sequence: CDR1 MNHEY, CDR2 SVGEGT. After removal of 6 bases from V and 6 bases from J, the junction contained 9 bases not matched to a gene. The CDR3 has 15 residues. CDR3 sequence: CASSRRDRGLGEQYF. CDR3 sequence (DNA): TGTGCCAGCAGCCGAAGGGACAGGGGGCTTGGCGAGCAGTACTTC.

The chain links TRBV2 to TRBJ1-1, with TRBD1 matching over 7 bases. V shed 6 bases, J shed 0 bases, and the junction held 4 bases outside the gene matches. Germline V gene data show CDR1 as SNHLY and CDR2 as FYNNEI. This CDR3 region has 14 residues. CDR3 sequence: CASRQDRMNTEAFF. The CDR3 nucleotides read TGTGCCAGCAGGCAGGACAGGATGAACACTGAAGCTTTCTTT.

The CDR3 protein is CASSHPEAVRDSPLHF. The CDR3 DNA reads TGCGCCAGCAGCCACCCTGAAGCGGTGAGGGATTCACCCCTCCACTTT. The chain has TRBV4-1 and TRBJ1-6; the D is unclear. Germline V gene data show CDR1 as MGHRA and CDR2 as YSYEKL. The CDR3 is made up of 16 amino acids. Trimming cost V 3 bases and J 8 bases, with 17 bases left between them.

The gene calls are TRBV30 and TRBJ2-3; TRBD2 matches 8 bases. The CDR3 consists of 16 residues. Germline trimming cut 4 bases from V and 5 bases from J; bases unmatched to any gene: 14. The V gene's germline CDR1 is GTSNPN and CDR2 SVGIG (reference sequence). The CDR3 DNA reads as TGTGCCTGGATCCAACCGGGACTAGGGGTATTAGATACGCAGTATTTT. It encodes CAWIQPGLGVLDTQYF.

The rearrangement joins TRBV4-2 to TRBJ2-7; the D gene is possibly TRBD2 (7 bases). The germline V gene has CDR1 LGHNA and CDR2 YNFKEQ. Trimming took off 2 bases at V and 2 bases at J, with 13 bases between the two ends. The CDR3 loop spans 15 amino acids. The CDR3 protein is CASSQTGRGTYEQYF. Written as DNA, the CDR3 is TGTGCCAGCAGCCAAACAGGGAGGGGGACCTACGAGCAGTACTTC.

The chain is built from TRBV28 and TRBJ1-2; D remains ambiguous. Germline assignment: CDR1 MDHEN and CDR2 SYDVKM. V shed 3 bases and J shed 3 bases, with 2 bases lying between them. The length of the CDR3 is 11 residues. CDR3 loop: CASSFDYGYTF. The CDR3 bases are TGTGCCAGCAGTTTCGACTATGGCTACACCTTC.

This chain joins TRBV6-6 and TRBJ2-2, with 7 bases that match TRBD1. This CDR3 spans 16 amino acids. CDR1 is MNHNY and CDR2 is SVGAGI in the germline V gene (reference sequence). V was pared by 7 bases and J by 4 bases, with 12 bases of the junction left unmatched. The DNA for the CDR3 is TGTGCCAGCAACCCGAGGGGGCGAGGTAGCACCGGGGAGCTGTTTTTT. As protein: CASNPRGRGSTGELFF.

The chain links TRBV28 to TRBJ1-2, with 7 bases fitting TRBD1. This CDR3 has 13 residues. Germline loops: CDR1 MDHEN, CDR2 SYDVKM. After removal of 2 bases from V and 3 bases from J, the junction contained 0 bases not matched to a gene. CDR3 DNA sequence: TGTGCCAGCAGTTTAGGGACAGACTATGGCTACACCTTC. This encodes CASSLGTDYGYTF.

The CDR3 loop reads CAWAPDGRGNTIYF. In DNA form, the CDR3 reads TGTGCCTGGGCTCCTGACGGGCGAGGGAACACCATATATTTT. The chain carries TRBV30 and TRBJ1-3; D uncertain. Germline values: CDR1 GTSNPN, CDR2 SVGIG (reference sequence). The V and J ends lost 5 bases and 7 bases respectively, with 18 bases between them. This CDR3 is built from 14 residues.

The genes are TRBV7-9 and TRBJ2-2, with 7 bases matching TRBD2. The length of the CDR3 is 16 residues. Germline CDR1 reads SEHNR; CDR2 reads FQNEAQ (reference sequence). J was trimmed by 5 bases and V by 1 base; bases with no gene match: 7. The DNA of the CDR3 is TGTGCCAGCAGCTTAGGGTCCGGGACTAAGACCGGGGAGCTGTTTTTT. Its translation is CASSLGSGTKTGELFF.

This chain uses TRBV30 with TRBJ1-3; tentative D call: TRBD1 (5 bases). CDR1 and CDR2 from the germline V gene are GTSNPN and SVGIG (reference sequence). Trimming removed 0 bases at V and 4 bases at J, with 10 bases between. The CDR3 totals 14 residues. CDR3: CAWSVRGGGNTIYF. In DNA form, the CDR3 reads TGTGCCTGGAGTGTCCGGGGGGGAGGAAACACCATATATTTT.

The CDR3 DNA follows: TGCGCCAGCAGCCAAGAGGCTCCAAGACAGGGGAGTCACGAGCAGTACTTC. This translates into CASSQEAPRQGSHEQYF. The genes are TRBV4-1 and TRBJ2-7, with 8 positions matching TRBD1. The germline gives CDR1 MGHRA, CDR2 YSYEKL. V lost 0 bases, J lost 5 bases, and 12 bases stayed unmatched. This CDR3 comprises 17 residues.

This rearrangement joins TRBV11-2 to TRBJ1-1; 8 bases are a match to TRBD1. CDR1 is SGHAT, CDR2 FQNNGV, per germline. V shed 5 bases, J shed 0 bases, and the junction held 2 bases outside the gene matches. This CDR3 region has 14 residues. CDR3 DNA: TGTGCCAGCAGCGAACAGGGGGTGAACACTGAAGCTTTCTTT. It is translated as CASSEQGVNTEAFF.

J is TRBJ2-2 and V is TRBV18; D uncertain. Germline CDR1 reads KGHSH; CDR2 reads LQKENI. CDR3 length equals 15 residues. The ends were cut back, 3 bases at V and 2 bases at J, with 10 bases in the middle. The CDR3 is CASSPMARNTGELFF. The CDR3 coding sequence is TGTGCCAGCTCACCCATGGCAAGAAACACCGGGGAGCTGTTTTTT.

The chain employs TRBV5-4 and TRBJ2-2, with D hard to call. Trimming shortened V by 1 base and J by 2 bases, and 9 bases separated the two germline ends. Germline values: CDR1 SGHNT, CDR2 YYREEE (reference sequence). This CDR3 is 15 amino acids long. CDR3 in DNA: TGTGCCAGCAGCTTGTCAACGGTAAACACCGGGGAGCTGTTTTTT. It specifies CASSLSTVNTGELFF.

The chain has TRBV6-5 and TRBJ2-7; a possible D gene is TRBD1 (6 bases). This CDR3 spans 14 amino acids. Germline CDR1 reads MNHEY; CDR2 reads SVGAGI. Trimming stripped 4 bases from V and 7 bases from J, with 17 bases between. CDR3 amino acids: CASSLFQGRIEQYF. CDR3 coding DNA: TGTGCCAGCAGTTTGTTCCAGGGGCGAATAGAGCAGTACTTC.

Here the CDR3 reads CASSRGESSGNTIYF. CDR3 DNA: TGTGCCAGCAGCCGGGGGGAAAGCTCTGGAAACACCATATATTTT. The chain has TRBV9 and TRBJ1-3; D is possibly TRBD1 (5 bases). There are 15 residues in the CDR3. V gave up 4 bases and J gave up 0 bases, with 11 bases separating them. Germline loops: CDR1 SGDLS, CDR2 YYNGEE.

V and J are TRBV7-2 and TRBJ2-3; 7 positions match TRBD2. J lost 6 bases, V lost 6 bases, and 12 bases had no gene match. The CDR3 totals 15 residues. Germline CDR1 reads SGHTA; CDR2 reads FQGNSA. The CDR3 sequence is CASRESSGHLDTQYF. CDR3 DNA sequence: TGTGCCAGCAGGGAAAGTAGCGGGCACCTGGATACGCAGTATTTT.

This clone was seen once. This chain connects TRBV7-3 to TRBJ1-5; 7 bases are a match to TRBD1. CDR3 length: 13 residues. CDR1 is SGHTA, CDR2 FQGTGA, per germline. V dropped 2 bases and J dropped 7; count of bases not matched to a gene: 2. The CDR3 DNA reads TGTGCCAGCAGCTTACGGACAGGACAGCCCCAGCATTTT. This gives the protein CASSLRTGQPQHF.